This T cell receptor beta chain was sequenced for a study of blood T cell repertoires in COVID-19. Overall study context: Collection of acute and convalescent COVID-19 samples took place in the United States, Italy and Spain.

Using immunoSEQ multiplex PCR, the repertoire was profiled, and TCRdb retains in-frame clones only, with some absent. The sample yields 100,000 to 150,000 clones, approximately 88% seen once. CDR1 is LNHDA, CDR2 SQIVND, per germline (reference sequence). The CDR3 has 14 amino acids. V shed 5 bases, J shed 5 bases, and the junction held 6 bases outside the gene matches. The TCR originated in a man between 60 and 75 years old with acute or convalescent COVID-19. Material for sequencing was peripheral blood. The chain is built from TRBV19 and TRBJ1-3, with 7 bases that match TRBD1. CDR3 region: CASSPDRERNTIYF. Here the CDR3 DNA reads TGTGCCAGTAGTCCTGACAGGGAAAGAAACACCATATATTTT.